This is a list of T cell receptor beta chains from one sample in a study of neurological immune-mediated disorders. TCRdb re-derived calls from the 5' RACE reads in MiXCR, one entry per CDR3 protein. The sample contains tens of thousands of distinct CDR3 sequences, nearly 5% of which appear only once. The sequencing input was CD4+ T cells from blood. The origin of the receptors is a man between 18 and 35 years old in good health. Each CDR3 is given with its conserved first and last residue. The order of the fields is clone size, D gene, J gene, V gene, CDR3 protein, CDR3 DNA. The D gene is left open where the match is weak. Size tells how often a clone was seen (once, few, many) or the class of an expanded clone, and some rows leave it out.

many NA TRBJ1-6 TRBV14 CATATYSNSPLHF TGTGCCACTGCGACCTATTCTAATTCACCCCTCCACTTT
many NA TRBJ1-2 TRBV10-3 CAIGRVDYGYTF TGTGCCATCGGGCGGGTAGACTATGGCTACACCTTC
few NA TRBJ1-6 TRBV18 CASSERGPYNSPLHF TGTGCCAGCTCAGAAAGGGGCCCCTATAATTCACCCCTCCACTTT
many NA TRBJ2-5 TRBV20-1 CSAINPRLEQETQYF TGCAGTGCTATAAATCCCCGTCTGGAGCAAGAGACCCAGTACTTC
many NA TRBJ1-1 TRBV20-1 CSASRVKGRGTEAFF TGCAGTGCTAGTAGGGTTAAAGGGCGCGGCACTGAAGCTTTCTTT
many NA TRBJ1-5 TRBV7-2 CASSFTRDQPQHF TGTGCCAGCAGCTTCACCAGGGATCAGCCCCAGCATTTT
many NA TRBJ1-6 TRBV20-1 CSARALSGSYNSPLHF TGCAGTGCTAGAGCTCTCTCCGGCTCCTATAATTCACCCCTCCACTTT
few NA TRBJ2-2 TRBV25-1 CASSPHGGFAGELFF TGTGCCAGCAGTCCCCATGGGGGGTTTGCCGGGGAGCTGTTTTTT
many NA TRBJ2-3 TRBV5-1 CASSLVSGGADTQYF TGCGCCAGCAGCTTGGTCAGCGGAGGGGCAGATACGCAGTATTTT
many NA TRBJ1-3 TRBV6-1 CASSETPYSGNTIYF TGTGCCAGCAGTGAAACACCTTACTCTGGAAACACCATATATTTT
NA NA TRBJ1-1 TRBV6-1 CANSTQPNTEAFF TGTGCCAACAGTACCCAGCCGAACACTGAAGCTTTCTTT
many NA TRBJ1-5 TRBV28 CASSFPGAHNQPQHF TGTGCCAGCAGTTTCCCGGGGGCCCACAATCAGCCCCAGCATTTT
many NA TRBJ1-6 TRBV5-1 CASSLGRDGPLHF TGCGCCAGCAGCTTGGGGCGGGACGGGCCCCTCCACTTT
many TRBD1 TRBJ1-2 TRBV4-3 CASSQERARGSYGYTF TGCGCCAGCAGCCAAGAAAGGGCCAGGGGGAGCTATGGCTACACCTTC
NA NA TRBJ1-2 TRBV4-1 CASSLGTENYGYTF TGCGCCAGCAGCCTCGGGACGGAAAACTATGGCTACACCTTC
many TRBD1 TRBJ2-7 TRBV6-1 CASSEWGGTGGFEQYF TGTGCCAGCAGTGAATGGGGGGGGACAGGGGGCTTCGAGCAGTACTTC
many TRBD1 TRBJ2-7 TRBV20-1 CSAFQDRGSYEQYF TGCAGTGCTTTCCAGGACAGGGGATCCTACGAGCAGTACTTC
many NA TRBJ1-5 TRBV28 CASSLLPQPQHF TGTGCCAGCAGTTTACTCCCCCAGCCCCAGCATTTT
many NA TRBJ1-2 TRBV5-1 CASSLDQGPYGYTF TGCGCCAGCAGCTTGGATCAGGGGCCGTATGGCTACACCTTC
many NA TRBJ2-1 TRBV10-3 CATGARDEQFF TGTGCCACCGGGGCTAGGGACGAGCAGTTCTTC
many TRBD2 TRBJ2-1 TRBV7-2 CASSLRLAGAGAVF TGTGCCAGCAGCTTAAGGCTAGCGGGGGCCGGGGCGGTCTTC
many TRBD1 TRBJ1-6 TRBV7-2 CASSPWGQLDSPLHF TGTGCCAGCAGCCCATGGGGACAGTTGGATTCACCCCTCCACTTT
many NA TRBJ1-4 TRBV10-3 CAISNRQAINEKLFF TGTGCCATCAGCAACCGACAGGCGATTAATGAAAAACTGTTTTTT
many TRBD2 TRBJ2-5 TRBV20-1 CSARAPAGAKETQYF TGCAGTGCTAGAGCCCCAGCGGGGGCCAAAGAGACCCAGTACTTC
many NA TRBJ1-3 TRBV5-1 CASSLAAQGSGNTIYF TGCGCCAGCAGCTTGGCTGCTCAGGGCTCTGGAAACACCATATATTTT
many NA TRBJ1-2 TRBV20-1 CSAADSPREANYGYTF TGCAGTGCTGCCGACAGCCCCAGGGAAGCTAACTATGGCTACACCTTC
many TRBD1 TRBJ1-1 TRBV5-1 CASSSGQGVTEAFF TGCGCCAGCAGCTCCGGACAGGGGGTCACTGAAGCTTTCTTT
many NA TRBJ1-2 TRBV20-1 CSAIVRNYGYTF TGCAGTGCTATCGTCCGTAACTATGGCTACACCTTC
many NA TRBJ1-2 TRBV20-1 CSAILISNYGYTF TGCAGTGCCATTCTCATCTCTAACTATGGCTACACCTTC
few NA TRBJ1-1 TRBV18 CASSPLIQRNTEAFF TGTGCCAGCTCCCCATTAATTCAGAGGAACACTGAAGCTTTCTTT
many NA TRBJ1-2 TRBV4-2 CASSAGGTNYGYTF TGTGCCAGCAGCGCCGGGGGGACGAACTATGGCTACACCTTC
many TRBD2 TRBJ2-5 TRBV15 CATSRDRAGGRTQYF TGTGCCACCAGCAGAGATCGGGCGGGGGGGAGGACCCAGTACTTC
many NA TRBJ1-1 TRBV29-1 CSVGQVEGEAFF TGCAGCGTTGGACAGGTGGAGGGTGAAGCTTTCTTT